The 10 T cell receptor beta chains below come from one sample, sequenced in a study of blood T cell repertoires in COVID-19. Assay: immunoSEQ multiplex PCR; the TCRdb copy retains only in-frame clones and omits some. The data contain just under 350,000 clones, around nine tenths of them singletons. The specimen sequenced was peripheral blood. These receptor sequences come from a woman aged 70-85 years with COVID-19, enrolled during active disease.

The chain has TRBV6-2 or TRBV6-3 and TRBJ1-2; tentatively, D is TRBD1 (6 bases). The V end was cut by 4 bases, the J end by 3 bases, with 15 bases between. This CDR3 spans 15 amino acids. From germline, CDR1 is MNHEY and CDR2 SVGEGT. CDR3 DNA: TGTGCCAGCAGTTGGCTGAGACAGGCGGACTATGGCTACACCTTC. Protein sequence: CASSWLRQADYGYTF.

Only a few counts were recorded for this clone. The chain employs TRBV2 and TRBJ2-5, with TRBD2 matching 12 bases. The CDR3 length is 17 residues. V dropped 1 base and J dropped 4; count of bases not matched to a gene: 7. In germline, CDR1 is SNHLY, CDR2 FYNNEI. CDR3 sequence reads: CASSEVGLAGSSETQYF. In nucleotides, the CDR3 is TGTGCCAGCAGTGAAGTTGGACTAGCGGGGAGCTCAGAGACCCAGTACTTC.

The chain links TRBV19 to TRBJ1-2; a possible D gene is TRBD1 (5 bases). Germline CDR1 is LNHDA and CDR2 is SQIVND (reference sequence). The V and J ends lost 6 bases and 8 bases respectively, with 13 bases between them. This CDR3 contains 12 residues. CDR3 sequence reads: CASRRDLWGYTF. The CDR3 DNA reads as TGTGCCAGTAGGCGGGACTTGTGGGGCTACACCTTC.

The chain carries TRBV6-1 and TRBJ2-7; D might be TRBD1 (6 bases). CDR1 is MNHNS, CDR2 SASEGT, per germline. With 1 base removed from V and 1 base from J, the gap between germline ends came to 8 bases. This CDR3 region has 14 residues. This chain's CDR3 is CASSEVGQSYEQYF. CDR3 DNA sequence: TGTGCCAGCAGTGAAGTTGGACAGTCCTACGAGCAGTACTTC.

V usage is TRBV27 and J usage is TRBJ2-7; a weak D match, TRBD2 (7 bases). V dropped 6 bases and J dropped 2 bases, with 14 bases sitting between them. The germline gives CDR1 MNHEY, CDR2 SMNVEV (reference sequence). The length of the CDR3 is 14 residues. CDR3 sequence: CASRGTGGPYEQYF. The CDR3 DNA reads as TGTGCCAGCAGGGGGACGGGGGGCCCCTACGAGCAGTACTTC.

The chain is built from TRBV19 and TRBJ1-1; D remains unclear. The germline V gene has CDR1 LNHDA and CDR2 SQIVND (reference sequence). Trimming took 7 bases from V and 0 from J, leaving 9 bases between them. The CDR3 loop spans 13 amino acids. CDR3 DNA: TGTGCCAGTAATTTGGGAGTGAACACTGAAGCTTTCTTT. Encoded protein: CASNLGVNTEAFF.

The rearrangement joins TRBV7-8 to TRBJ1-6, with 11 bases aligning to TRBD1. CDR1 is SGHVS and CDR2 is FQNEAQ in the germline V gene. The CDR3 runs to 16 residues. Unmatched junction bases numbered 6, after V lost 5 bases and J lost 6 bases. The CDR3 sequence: CASSVRDRGFNSPLHF. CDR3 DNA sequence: TGTGCCAGCAGCGTCCGGGACAGGGGGTTTAATTCACCCCTCCACTTT. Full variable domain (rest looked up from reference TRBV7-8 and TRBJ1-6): GAGVSQSPRYKVAKRGQDVALRCDPISGHVSLFWYQQALGQGPEFLTYFQNEAQLDKSGLPSDRFFAERPEGSVSTLKIQRTQQEDSAVYLCASSVRDRGFNSPLHFGNGTRLTVT.

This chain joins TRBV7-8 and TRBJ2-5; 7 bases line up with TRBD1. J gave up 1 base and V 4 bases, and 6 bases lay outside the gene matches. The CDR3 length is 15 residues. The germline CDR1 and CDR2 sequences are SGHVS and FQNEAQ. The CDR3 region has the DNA TGTGCCAGCAGCTACCGGACAGGCCGCCAAGAGACCCAGTACTTC. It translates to CASSYRTGRQETQYF. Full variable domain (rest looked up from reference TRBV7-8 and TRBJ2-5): GAGVSQSPRYKVAKRGQDVALRCDPISGHVSLFWYQQALGQGPEFLTYFQNEAQLDKSGLPSDRFFAERPEGSVSTLKIQRTQQEDSAVYLCASSYRTGRQETQYFGPGTRLLVL.

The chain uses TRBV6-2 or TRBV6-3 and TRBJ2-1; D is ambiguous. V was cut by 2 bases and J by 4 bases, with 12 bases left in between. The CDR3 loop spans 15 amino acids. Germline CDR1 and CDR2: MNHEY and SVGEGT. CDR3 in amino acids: CASSYPDWFYNEQFF. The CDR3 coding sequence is TGTGCCAGCAGTTACCCCGACTGGTTTTACAATGAGCAGTTCTTC.

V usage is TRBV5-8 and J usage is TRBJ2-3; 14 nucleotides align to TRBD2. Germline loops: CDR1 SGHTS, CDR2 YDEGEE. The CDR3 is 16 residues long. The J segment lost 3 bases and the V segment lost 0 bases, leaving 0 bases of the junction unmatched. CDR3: CASSLGTSGGTDTQYF. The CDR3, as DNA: TGTGCCAGCAGCTTGGGGACTAGCGGGGGGACAGATACGCAGTATTTT. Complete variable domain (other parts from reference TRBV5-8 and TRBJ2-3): EAGVTQSPTHLIKTRGQQATLRCSPISGHTSVYWYQQALGLGLQFLLWYDEGEERNRGNFPPRFSGRQFPNYSSELNVNALELEDSALYLCASSLGTSGGTDTQYFGPGTRLTVL.